Listed below are T cell receptor beta chains from one sample, sequenced in a study of radiation and T cells in renal cell carcinoma. Sequencing was performed with immunoSEQ multiplex PCR; in TCRdb, only in-frame clones are kept and a portion is missing. The table has 100,000 to 150,000 clones, about four fifths seen once. Sequences were derived from blood, sampled from a patient whose treatment included radiotherapy and nephrectomy. These receptors originate from a woman aged 55-69 years with renal cell carcinoma. Both conserved end residues are part of each CDR3. Fields, in order: D gene, clone size, J gene, CDR3 length, V gene, CDR3 protein, CDR3 DNA. D genes are given only for firm matches. For some rows the clone size is stated as once, few or many, or as a class when expanded; others skip it.

NA NA TRBJ1-6 16 TRBV18 CASSPLDRYDNSPLHF TGTGCCAGCTCACCCCTGGACAGATACGATAATTCACCCCTCCACTTT
NA NA TRBJ2-5 12 TRBV9 CASSVGGETQYF TGTGCCAGCAGCGTAGGTGGAGAGACCCAGTACTTC
NA NA TRBJ2-1 16 TRBV4-3 CASTLRRGVSYNEQFF TGCGCCAGCACCCTGAGAAGGGGGGTGTCCTACAATGAGCAGTTCTTC
NA once TRBJ2-5 12 TRBV11-2 CASSSLYRTQYF TGTGCCAGCAGCTCCTTATATCGGACCCAGTACTTC
TRBD1 NA TRBJ2-7 15 TRBV6-5 CASSLTGTGGYEQYF TGTGCCAGCAGTTTAACCGGGACAGGGGGCTACGAGCAGTACTTC
NA many TRBJ1-4 13 TRBV29-1 CSVAGARGEKLFF TGCAGCGTCGCAGGGGCCCGGGGGGAAAAACTGTTTTTT
NA NA TRBJ2-7 11 TRBV20-1 CSAPRDYEQYF TGCAGTGCCCCACGGGACTACGAGCAGTACTTC
TRBD2 NA TRBJ2-7 15 TRBV4-1 CASSQGLAGGYEQYF TGCGCCAGCAGCCAAGGACTAGCGGGAGGCTACGAGCAGTACTTC
NA NA TRBJ2-3 14 TRBV7-8 CASSLKRVSDTQYF TGTGCCAGCAGCTTAAAGAGGGTCTCAGATACGCAGTATTTT
TRBD1 NA TRBJ2-7 16 TRBV7-9 CASSLDPGTGKYEQYF TGTGCCAGCAGCTTAGATCCCGGGACAGGGAAATACGAGCAGTACTTC
NA NA TRBJ1-1 14 TRBV19 CASMRRDQNTEAFF TGTGCCAGTATGCGACGGGACCAGAACACTGAAGCTTTCTTT
NA NA TRBJ2-5 14 TRBV5-4 CASSSGGTQETQYF TGTGCCAGCAGCTCAGGGGGGACCCAAGAGACCCAGTACTTC
NA NA TRBJ2-7 15 TRBV10-3 CAISELFATGDEQYF TGTGCCATCAGTGAGTTATTTGCGACCGGGGACGAGCAGTACTTC
TRBD2 NA TRBJ2-3 13 TRBV6-6 CASSYRGVDTQYF TGTGCCAGCAGTTATCGGGGGGTAGATACGCAGTATTTT
TRBD2 NA TRBJ2-2 15 TRBV29-1 CSAETSGRAGGELFF TGCAGCGCTGAGACTAGCGGGAGGGCCGGCGGGGAGCTGTTTTTT
NA NA TRBJ2-2 14 TRBV5-4 CASNIIGEAGELFF TGTGCCAGCAATATCATAGGGGAGGCCGGGGAGCTGTTTTTT
NA NA TRBJ1-3 14 TRBV18 CASSTSGAGNTIYF TGTGCCAGCTCGACTTCGGGGGCTGGAAACACCATATATTTT
TRBD2 NA TRBJ2-1 15 TRBV5-6 CASSFGWGGDNEQFF TGTGCCAGCAGCTTTGGGTGGGGGGGAGACAATGAGCAGTTCTTC
TRBD1 NA TRBJ2-3 15 TRBV5-1 CASSLGQGVTDTQYF TGCGCCAGCAGCTTGGGGCAGGGGGTCACAGATACGCAGTATTTT
NA once TRBJ2-4 15 TRBV6-1 CASSEASGGQNIQYF TGTGCCAGCAGTGAAGCTTCAGGGGGGCAAAACATTCAGTACTTC
NA NA TRBJ1-1 12 TRBV19 CASSIPQLEAFF TGTGCCAGTAGTATCCCTCAGCTTGAAGCTTTCTTT
NA NA TRBJ1-6 12 TRBV9 CASSNYNSPLHF TGTGCCAGCAGCAATTATAATTCACCCCTCCACTTT
TRBD1 NA TRBJ1-2 13 TRBV6-6 CASSGQGNYGYTF TGTGCCAGCAGCGGACAGGGGAACTATGGCTACACCTTC
TRBD2 NA TRBJ2-3 17 TRBV5-1 CASSLVGLAGGTDTQYF TGCGCCAGCAGCTTGGTGGGGCTAGCGGGAGGCACAGATACGCAGTATTTT
NA NA TRBJ2-3 16 TRBV7-9 CASSEGTLTSTDTQYF TGTGCCAGCAGCGAGGGGACTCTCACTAGCACAGATACGCAGTATTTT
TRBD1 NA TRBJ1-2 14 TRBV27 CASSFGDRPMDLSF TGTGCCAGCAGTTTCGGGGACAGACCTATGGACTTGTCCTTC
TRBD2 NA TRBJ2-7 16 TRBV28 CASRGLAGASSYEQYF TGTGCCAGCAGGGGACTAGCGGGGGCCAGCTCCTACGAGCAGTACTTC